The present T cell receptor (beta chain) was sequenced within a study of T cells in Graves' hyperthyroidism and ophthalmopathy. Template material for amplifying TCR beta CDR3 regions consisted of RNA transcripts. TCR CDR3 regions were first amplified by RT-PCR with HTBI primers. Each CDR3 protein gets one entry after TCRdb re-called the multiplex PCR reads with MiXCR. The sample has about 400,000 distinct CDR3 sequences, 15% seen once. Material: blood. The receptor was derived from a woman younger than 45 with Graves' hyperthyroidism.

This chain's CDR3 is CATSEAGAQPQHF. Here the CDR3 DNA reads TGTGCCACCAGTGAAGCGGGGGCCCAGCCCCAGCATTTT. V gene TRBV24-1 combines with J gene TRBJ1-5; D might be TRBD1 (6 bases). Germline CDR1 KGHDR, CDR2 SFDVKD. Trimming removed 4 bases from V and 7 bases from J, with 10 bases in between. CDR3 size: 13 residues.